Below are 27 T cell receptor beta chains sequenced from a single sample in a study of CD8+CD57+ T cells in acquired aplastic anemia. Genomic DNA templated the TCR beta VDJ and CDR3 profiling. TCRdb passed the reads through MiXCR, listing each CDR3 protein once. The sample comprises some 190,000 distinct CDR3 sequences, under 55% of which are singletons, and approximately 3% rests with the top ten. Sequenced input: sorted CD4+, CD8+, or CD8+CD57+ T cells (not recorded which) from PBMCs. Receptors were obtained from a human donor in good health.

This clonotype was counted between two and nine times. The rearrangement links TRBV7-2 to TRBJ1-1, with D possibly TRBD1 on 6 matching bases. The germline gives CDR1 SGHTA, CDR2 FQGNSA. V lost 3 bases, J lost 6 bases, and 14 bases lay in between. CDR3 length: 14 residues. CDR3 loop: CASSFNRAVSEAFF. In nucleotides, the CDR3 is TGTGCCAGCAGCTTTAACAGGGCGGTCTCTGAAGCTTTCTTT. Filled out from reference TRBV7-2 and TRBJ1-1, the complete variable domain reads GAGVSQSPSNKVTEKGKDVELRCDPISGHTALYWYRQSLGQGLEFLIYFQGNSAPDKSGLPSDRFSAERTGGSVSTLTIQRTQQEDSAVYLCASSFNRAVSEAFFGQGTRLTVV.

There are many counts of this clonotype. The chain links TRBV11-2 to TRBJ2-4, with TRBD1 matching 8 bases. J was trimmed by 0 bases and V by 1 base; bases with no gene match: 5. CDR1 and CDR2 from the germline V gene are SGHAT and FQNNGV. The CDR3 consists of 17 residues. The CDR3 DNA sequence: TGTGCCAGCAGCTTAGGAGGGACAGGAGTAGCCAAAAACATTCAGTACTTC. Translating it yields CASSLGGTGVAKNIQYF.

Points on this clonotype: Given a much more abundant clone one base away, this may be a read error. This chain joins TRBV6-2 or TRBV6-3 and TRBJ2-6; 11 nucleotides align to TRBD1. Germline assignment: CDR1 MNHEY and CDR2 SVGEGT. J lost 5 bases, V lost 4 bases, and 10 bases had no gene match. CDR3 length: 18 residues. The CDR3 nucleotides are TGTGCCAGCAGTTCACGGACAGGGGGCGCCTCCAGGGCCAACGTCCTGACTTTC. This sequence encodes CASSSRTGGASRANVLTF.

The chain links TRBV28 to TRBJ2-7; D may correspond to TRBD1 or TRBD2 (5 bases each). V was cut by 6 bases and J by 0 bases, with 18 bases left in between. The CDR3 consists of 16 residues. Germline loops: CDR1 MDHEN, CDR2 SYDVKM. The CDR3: CASSPLGRDGSYEQYF. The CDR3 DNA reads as TGTGCCAGCAGCCCCCTAGGCAGGGACGGCTCCTACGAGCAGTACTTC.

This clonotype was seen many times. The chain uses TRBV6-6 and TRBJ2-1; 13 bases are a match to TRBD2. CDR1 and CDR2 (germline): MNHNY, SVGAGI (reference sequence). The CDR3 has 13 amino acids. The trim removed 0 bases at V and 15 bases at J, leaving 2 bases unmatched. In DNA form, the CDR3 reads TGTGCCAGCAGTTACTCGGGACTAGCGGGAAGGTTCTTC. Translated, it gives CASSYSGLAGRFF.

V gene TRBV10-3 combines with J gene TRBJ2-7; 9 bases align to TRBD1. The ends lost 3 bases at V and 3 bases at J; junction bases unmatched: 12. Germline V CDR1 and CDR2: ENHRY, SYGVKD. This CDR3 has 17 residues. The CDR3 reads CAISDPGQGRTHYEQYF. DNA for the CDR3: TGTGCCATCAGTGATCCGGGACAGGGTAGGACCCACTACGAGCAGTACTTC.

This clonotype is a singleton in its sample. DNA of the CDR3: TGTGCCAGCAGTGACACAGGGGGAAACTACAATGAGCAGTTCTTC. Encoded protein: CASSDTGGNYNEQFF. The V call is TRBV2, the J call TRBJ2-1, with TRBD1 matching 8 bases. The CDR3 is 15 residues long. Germline loops: CDR1 SNHLY, CDR2 FYNNEI. Trimming took 3 bases from V and 3 from J; bases not matched to a gene: 4. The variable domain in full, completed from reference TRBV2 and TRBJ2-1, reads EPEVTQTPSHQVTQMGQEVILRCVPISNHLYFYWYRQILGQKVEFLVSFYNNEISEKSEIFDDQFSVERPDGSNFTLKIRSTKLEDSAMYFCASSDTGGNYNEQFFGPGTRLTVL.

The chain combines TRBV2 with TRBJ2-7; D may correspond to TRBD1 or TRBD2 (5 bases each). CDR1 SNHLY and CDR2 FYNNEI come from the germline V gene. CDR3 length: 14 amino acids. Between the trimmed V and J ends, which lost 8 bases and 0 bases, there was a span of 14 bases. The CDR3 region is CASVINGGSYEQYF. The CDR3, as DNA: TGTGCCAGCGTGATCAATGGGGGCTCCTACGAGCAGTACTTC.

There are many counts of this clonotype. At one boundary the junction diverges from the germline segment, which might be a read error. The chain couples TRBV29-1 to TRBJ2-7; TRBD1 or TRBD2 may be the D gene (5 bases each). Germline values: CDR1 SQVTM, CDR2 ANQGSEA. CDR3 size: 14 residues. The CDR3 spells CNVVYPGSAYEQYF. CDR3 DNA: TGCAACGTTGTTTACCCAGGGAGCGCGTACGAGCAGTACTTC.

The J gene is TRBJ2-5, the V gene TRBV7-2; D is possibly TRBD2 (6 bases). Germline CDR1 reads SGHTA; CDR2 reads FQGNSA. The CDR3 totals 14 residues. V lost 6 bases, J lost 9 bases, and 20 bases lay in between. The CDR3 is CASRASGVRQPQYF. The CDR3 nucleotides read TGTGCCAGCAGGGCGTCGGGGGTTCGGCAGCCCCAGTACTTC.

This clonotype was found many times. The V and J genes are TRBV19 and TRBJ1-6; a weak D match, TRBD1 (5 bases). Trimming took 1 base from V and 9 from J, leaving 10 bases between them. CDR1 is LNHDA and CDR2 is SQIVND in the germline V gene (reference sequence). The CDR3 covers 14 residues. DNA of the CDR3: TGTGCCAGTAGTATAGGACAGAACCGTTCACCCCTCCACTTT. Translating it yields CASSIGQNRSPLHF. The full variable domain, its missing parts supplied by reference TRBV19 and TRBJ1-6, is DGGITQSPKYLFRKEGQNVTLSCEQNLNHDAMYWYRQDPGQGLRLIYYSQIVNDFQKGDIAEGYSVSREKKESFPLTVTSAQKNPTAFYLCASSIGQNRSPLHFGNGTRLTVT.

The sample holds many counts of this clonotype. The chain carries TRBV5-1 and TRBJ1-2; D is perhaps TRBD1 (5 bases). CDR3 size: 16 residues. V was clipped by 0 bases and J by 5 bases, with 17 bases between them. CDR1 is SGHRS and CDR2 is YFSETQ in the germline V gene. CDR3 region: CASSLVSGKSRYGYTF. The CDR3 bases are TGCGCCAGCAGCTTGGTCTCAGGGAAATCTCGGTATGGCTACACCTTC. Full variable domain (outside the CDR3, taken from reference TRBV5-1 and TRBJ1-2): KAGVTQTPRYLIKTRGQQVTLSCSPISGHRSVSWYQQTPGQGLQFLFEYFSETQRNKGNFPGRFSGRQFSNSRSEMNVSTLELGDSALYLCASSLVSGKSRYGYTFGSGTRLTVV.

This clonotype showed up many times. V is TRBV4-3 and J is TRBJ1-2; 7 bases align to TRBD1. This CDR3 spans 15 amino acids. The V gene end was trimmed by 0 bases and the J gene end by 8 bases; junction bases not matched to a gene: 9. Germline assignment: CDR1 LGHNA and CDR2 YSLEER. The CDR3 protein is CASSQEGGGVGGYTF. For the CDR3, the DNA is TGCGCCAGCAGCCAAGAAGGAGGGGGCGTGGGAGGCTACACCTTC.

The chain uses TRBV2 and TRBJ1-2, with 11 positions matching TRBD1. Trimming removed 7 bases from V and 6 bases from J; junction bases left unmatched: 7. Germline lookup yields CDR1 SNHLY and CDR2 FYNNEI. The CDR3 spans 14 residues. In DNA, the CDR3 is TGTGCCAGCACTAGGACAGGGGGCCCCGATGGCTACACCTTC. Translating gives CASTRTGGPDGYTF.

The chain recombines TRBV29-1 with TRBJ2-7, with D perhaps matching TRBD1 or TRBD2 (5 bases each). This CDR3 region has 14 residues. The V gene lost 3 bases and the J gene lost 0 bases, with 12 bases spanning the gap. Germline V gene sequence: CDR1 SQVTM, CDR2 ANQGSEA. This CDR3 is CSVETTAASYEQYF. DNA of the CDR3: TGCAGCGTTGAGACGACAGCGGCCTCCTACGAGCAGTACTTC.

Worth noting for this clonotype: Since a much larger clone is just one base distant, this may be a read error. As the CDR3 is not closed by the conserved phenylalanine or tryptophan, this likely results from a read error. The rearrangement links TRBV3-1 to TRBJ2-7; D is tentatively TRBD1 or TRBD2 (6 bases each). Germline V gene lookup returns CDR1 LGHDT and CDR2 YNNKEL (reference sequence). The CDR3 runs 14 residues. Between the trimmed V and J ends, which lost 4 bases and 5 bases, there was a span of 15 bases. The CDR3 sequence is CASSLAGHGNEQYL. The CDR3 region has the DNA TGTGCCAGCAGCCTGGCGGGACACGGCAACGAGCAGTACCTC.

CDR3 sequence reads: CAISETGGLQPQHF. CDR3 nucleotide sequence: TGTGCCATCAGTGAGACAGGGGGTCTTCAGCCCCAGCATTTT. The J gene is TRBJ1-5, the V gene TRBV10-3, with 8 positions matching TRBD1. This CDR3 has 14 amino acids. Germline V gene data show CDR1 as ENHRY and CDR2 as SYGVKD. V shed 2 bases and J 6 bases; nucleotides not matched to a gene: 3.

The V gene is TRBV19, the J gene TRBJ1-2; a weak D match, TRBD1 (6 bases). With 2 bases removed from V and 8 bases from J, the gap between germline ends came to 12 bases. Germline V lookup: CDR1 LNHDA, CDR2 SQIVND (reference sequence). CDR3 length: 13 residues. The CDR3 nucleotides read TGTGCCAGTAGTATATCACAGGGCGGCGGCTACACCTTC. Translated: CASSISQGGGYTF.

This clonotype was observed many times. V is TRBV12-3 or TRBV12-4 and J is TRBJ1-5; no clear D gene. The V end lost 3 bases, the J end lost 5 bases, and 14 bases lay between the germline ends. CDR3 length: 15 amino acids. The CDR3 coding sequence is TGTGCCAGCAGTTTGGGCATCTCCTACCATCAGCCCCAGCATTTT. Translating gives CASSLGISYHQPQHF.

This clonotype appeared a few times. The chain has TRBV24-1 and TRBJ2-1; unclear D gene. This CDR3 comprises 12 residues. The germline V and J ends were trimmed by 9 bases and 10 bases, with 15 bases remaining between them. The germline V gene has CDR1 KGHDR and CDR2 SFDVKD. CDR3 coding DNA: TGTGCCACCGACGACAAAATCGGGGAGCAGTTCTTC. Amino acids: CATDDKIGEQFF.

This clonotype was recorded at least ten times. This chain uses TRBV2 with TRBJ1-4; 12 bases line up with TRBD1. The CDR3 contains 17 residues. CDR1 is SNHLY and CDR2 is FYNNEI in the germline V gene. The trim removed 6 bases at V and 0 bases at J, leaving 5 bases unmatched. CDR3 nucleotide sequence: TGTGCCAGCAGCCCAGGGACAGGGGGCGCAACTAATGAAAAACTGTTTTTT. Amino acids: CASSPGTGGATNEKLFF. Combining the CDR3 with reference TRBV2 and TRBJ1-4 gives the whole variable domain EPEVTQTPSHQVTQMGQEVILRCVPISNHLYFYWYRQILGQKVEFLVSFYNNEISEKSEIFDDQFSVERPDGSNFTLKIRSTKLEDSAMYFCASSPGTGGATNEKLFFGSGTQLSVL.

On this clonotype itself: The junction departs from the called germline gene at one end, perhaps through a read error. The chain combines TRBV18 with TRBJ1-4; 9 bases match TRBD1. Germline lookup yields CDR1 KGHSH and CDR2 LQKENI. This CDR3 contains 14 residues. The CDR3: CASSPTGGGEKLVF. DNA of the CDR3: TGTGCCAGCTCACCGACAGGGGGGGGTGAAAAACTGGTTTTT.

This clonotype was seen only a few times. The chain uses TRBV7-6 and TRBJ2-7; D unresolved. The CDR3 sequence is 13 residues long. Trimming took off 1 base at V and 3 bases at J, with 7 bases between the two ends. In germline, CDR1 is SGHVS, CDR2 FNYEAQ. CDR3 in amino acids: CASSLDALYEQYF. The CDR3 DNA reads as TGTGCCAGCAGCTTAGATGCCCTCTACGAGCAGTACTTC. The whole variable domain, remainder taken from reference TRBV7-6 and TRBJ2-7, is GAGVSQSPRYKVTKRGQDVALRCDPISGHVSLYWYRQALGQGPEFLTYFNYEAQQDKSGLPNDRFSAERPEGSISTLTIQRTEQRDSAMYRCASSLDALYEQYFGPGTRLTVT.

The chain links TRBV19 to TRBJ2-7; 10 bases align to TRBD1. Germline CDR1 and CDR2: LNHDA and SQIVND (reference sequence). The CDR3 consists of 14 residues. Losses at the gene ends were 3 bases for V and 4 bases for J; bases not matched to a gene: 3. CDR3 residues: CASSIPGQGYEQYF. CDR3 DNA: TGTGCCAGTAGTATCCCGGGACAGGGGTACGAGCAGTACTTC.

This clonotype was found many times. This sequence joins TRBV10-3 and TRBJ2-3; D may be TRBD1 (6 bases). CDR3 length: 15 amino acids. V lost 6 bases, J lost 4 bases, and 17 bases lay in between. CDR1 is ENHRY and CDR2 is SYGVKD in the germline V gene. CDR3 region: CAISDQGWGPDTQYF. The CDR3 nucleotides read TGTGCCATCAGCGACCAGGGATGGGGGCCAGATACGCAGTATTTT.

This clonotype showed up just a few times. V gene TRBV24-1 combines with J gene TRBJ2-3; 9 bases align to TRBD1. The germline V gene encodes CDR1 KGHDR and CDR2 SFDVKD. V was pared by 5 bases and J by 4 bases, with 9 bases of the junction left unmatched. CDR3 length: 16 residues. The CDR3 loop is CATSGHGTGWADTQYF. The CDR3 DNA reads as TGTGCCACCAGTGGGCATGGGACAGGGTGGGCAGATACGCAGTATTTT.

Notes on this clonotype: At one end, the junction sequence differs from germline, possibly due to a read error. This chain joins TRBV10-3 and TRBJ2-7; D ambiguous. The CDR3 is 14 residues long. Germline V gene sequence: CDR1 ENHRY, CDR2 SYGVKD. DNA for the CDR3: TGTGCCAGCAGTTCTGGACGGAGCTCCTACGAGCAGTACTTC. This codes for CASSSGRSSYEQYF.